The sequence of this T cell receptor (beta chain) was determined in a study of identical twins. Using its own MiXCR run on the 5' RACE reads, TCRdb lists one record per CDR3 protein. The profile covers about 690,000 distinct CDR3 sequences, with around 6% appearing a single time and roughly 2% taken by the ten largest. This clonotype was observed many times. Germline V gene sequence: CDR1 DFQATT, CDR2 SNEGSKA (reference sequence). There are 13 residues in the CDR3. Trimming cost V 5 bases and J 6 bases; bases outside gene matches: 9. Material for sequencing was naive T cells sorted from blood. The chain employs TRBV20-1 and TRBJ1-2; TRBD1 matches 7 bases. This TCR was sampled from a man between 18 and 35 years old in good health. CDR3 sequence (DNA): TGCAGTGCTCCGAGGGGGCCAGGGGATGGCTACACCTTC. This encodes CSAPRGPGDGYTF.